This TCR beta chain derives from a study of OX40 agonist ivuxolimab in advanced cancers. About the study: Three dose-escalation patients had partial responses: one with hepatocellular carcinoma and two with cutaneous melanoma. General study results and limits: Clonal expansion from baseline to week 6 occurred in both CD4+ and CD8+ T cells.

V shed 5 bases and J 1 base; nucleotides not matched to a gene: 9. The CDR3 sequence is 16 residues long. Germline CDR1 and CDR2: SGHTA and FQGTGA. If patients had autoimmune disease history or systemic immunosuppression, they were excluded. To note about this clone: What it binds is unknown.

Profiled with immunoSEQ multiplex PCR; TCRdb holds only in-frame clones, not every one. This table holds 95,000 to 100,000 clones, approximately 84% found once. The input for sequencing was CD4+ or CD8+ T cells sorted from blood, taken in a trial of the OX40 agonist ivuxolimab. The receptor's source is an adult with an advanced solid tumor such as melanoma, head and neck, liver or kidney cancer. This chain connects TRBV7-3 to TRBJ2-3; TRBD2 matches 7 bases. CDR3 region: CASSPSGVRGTDTQYF. CDR3 coding DNA: TGTGCCAGCAGCCCTAGCGGTGTCAGGGGCACAGATACGCAGTATTTT.